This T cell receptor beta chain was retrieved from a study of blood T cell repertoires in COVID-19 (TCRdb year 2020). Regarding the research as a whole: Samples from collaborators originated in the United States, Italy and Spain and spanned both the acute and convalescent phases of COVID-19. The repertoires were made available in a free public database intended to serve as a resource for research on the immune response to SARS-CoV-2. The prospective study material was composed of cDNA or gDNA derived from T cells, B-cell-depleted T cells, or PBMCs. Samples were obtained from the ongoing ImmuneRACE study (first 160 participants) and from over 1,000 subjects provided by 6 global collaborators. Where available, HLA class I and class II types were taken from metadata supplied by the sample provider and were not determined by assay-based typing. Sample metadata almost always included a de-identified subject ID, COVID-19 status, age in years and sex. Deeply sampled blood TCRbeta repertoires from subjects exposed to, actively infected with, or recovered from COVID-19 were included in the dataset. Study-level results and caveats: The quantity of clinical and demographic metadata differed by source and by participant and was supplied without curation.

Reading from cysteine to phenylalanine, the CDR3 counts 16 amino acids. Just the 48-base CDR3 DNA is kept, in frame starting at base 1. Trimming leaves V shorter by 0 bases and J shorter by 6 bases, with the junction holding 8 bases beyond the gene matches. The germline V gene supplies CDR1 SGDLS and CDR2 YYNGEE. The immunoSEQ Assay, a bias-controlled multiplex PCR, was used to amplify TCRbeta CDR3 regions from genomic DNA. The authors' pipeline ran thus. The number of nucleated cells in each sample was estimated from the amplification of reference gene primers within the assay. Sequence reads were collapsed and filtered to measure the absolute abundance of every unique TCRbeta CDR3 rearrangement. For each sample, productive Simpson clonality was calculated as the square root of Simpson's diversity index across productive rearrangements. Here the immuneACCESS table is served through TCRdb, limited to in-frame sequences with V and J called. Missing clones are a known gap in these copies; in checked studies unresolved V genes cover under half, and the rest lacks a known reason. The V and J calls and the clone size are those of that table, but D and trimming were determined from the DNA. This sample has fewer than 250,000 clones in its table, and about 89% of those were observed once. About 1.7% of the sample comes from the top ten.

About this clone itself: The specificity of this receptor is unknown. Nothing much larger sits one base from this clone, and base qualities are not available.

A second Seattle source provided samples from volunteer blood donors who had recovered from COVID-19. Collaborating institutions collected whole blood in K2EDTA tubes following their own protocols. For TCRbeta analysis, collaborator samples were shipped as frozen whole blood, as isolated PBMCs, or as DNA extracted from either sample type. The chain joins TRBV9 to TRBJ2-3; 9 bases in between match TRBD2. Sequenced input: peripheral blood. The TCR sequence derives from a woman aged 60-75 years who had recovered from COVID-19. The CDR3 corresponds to CASSVGAGGPPDTQYF. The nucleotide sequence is TGTGCCAGCAGCGTAGGGGCGGGGGGGCCCCCGGATACGCAGTATTTT.